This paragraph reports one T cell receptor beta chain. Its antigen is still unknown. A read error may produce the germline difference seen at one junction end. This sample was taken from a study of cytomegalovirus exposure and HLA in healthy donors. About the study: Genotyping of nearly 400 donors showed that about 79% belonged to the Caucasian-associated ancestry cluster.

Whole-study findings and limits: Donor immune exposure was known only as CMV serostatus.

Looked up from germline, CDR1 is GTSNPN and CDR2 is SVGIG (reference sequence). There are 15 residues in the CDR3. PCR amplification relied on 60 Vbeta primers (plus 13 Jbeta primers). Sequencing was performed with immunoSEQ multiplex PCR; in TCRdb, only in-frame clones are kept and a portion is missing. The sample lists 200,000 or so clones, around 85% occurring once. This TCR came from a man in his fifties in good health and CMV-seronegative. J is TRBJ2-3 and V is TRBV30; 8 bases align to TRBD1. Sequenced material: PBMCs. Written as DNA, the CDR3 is TGTGCCTGGGCACCCGGACAGGGATCCGGAGATGCGCAGTATTTT. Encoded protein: CAWAPGQGSGDAQYF.